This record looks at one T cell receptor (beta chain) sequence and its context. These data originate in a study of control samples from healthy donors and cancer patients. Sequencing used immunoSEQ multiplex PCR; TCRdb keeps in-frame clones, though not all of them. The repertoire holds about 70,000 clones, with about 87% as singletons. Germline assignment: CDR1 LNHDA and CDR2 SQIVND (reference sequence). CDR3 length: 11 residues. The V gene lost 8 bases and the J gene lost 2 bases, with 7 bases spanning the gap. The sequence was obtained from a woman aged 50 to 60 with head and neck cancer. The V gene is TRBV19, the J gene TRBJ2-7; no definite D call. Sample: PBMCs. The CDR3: CASASAYEQYF. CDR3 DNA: TGTGCCAGTGCATCAGCCTACGAGCAGTACTTC. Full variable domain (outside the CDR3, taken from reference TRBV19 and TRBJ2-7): DGGITQSPKYLFRKEGQNVTLSCEQNLNHDAMYWYRQDPGQGLRLIYYSQIVNDFQKGDIAEGYSVSREKKESFPLTVTSAQKNPTAFYLCASASAYEQYFGPGTRLTVT.